The entry that follows covers one T cell receptor (beta chain) sequence. Methods used by the authors: Nucleated cell number was recorded as an estimate derived from reference gene primer amplification. Only in-frame clones appear in the TCRdb table, and some are missing; sequencing was by immunoSEQ multiplex PCR. V, J and clone size were drawn from that table, and D and trimming were deduced from the DNA. The sample carries a few hundred thousand clones, about 87% recorded once. This sample was taken from a study of blood T cell repertoires in COVID-19. Whole-study context: Acute and convalescent COVID-19 specimens originated in the United States, Italy and Spain.

Germline CDR1 is SGHAT and CDR2 is FQNNGV. The V gene lost 1 base and the J gene lost 2 bases, with 6 bases spanning the gap. The CDR3 extends over 15 amino acids. What was sequenced was peripheral blood. This TCR was sampled from a woman aged 40 to 50 with acute or convalescent COVID-19. The chain carries TRBV11-2 and TRBJ1-6; no definite D call. CDR3 amino acids: CASSLVRAYNSPLHF. Written as DNA, the CDR3 is TGTGCCAGCAGCTTAGTGCGCGCCTATAATTCACCCCTCCACTTT.